Only a few counts were recorded for the clone carrying this T cell receptor beta chain. The sample belongs to a study of cytomegalovirus exposure and HLA in healthy donors. Study-wide context: When 398 donors were genotyped, 81% of them were found to fall in the Caucasian-associated ancestry cluster.

PCR used 60 Vbeta primers and 13 Jbeta primers. TCRdb's table, derived via immunoSEQ multiplex PCR, lists solely in-frame clones and lacks some. The table shows under 150,000 clones, with around three quarters occurring only once. The CDR3 spans 12 residues. V lost 3 bases and J lost 4, with 6 bases in between. Germline CDR1 is LNHDA and CDR2 is SQIVND (reference sequence). The genes are TRBV19 and TRBJ2-5; no definite D call. This receptor was identified in a woman aged 40 to 55 in good health and CMV-seronegative. Material: PBMCs. The CDR3 DNA reads as TGTGCCAGTAGTATCACCAGAGAGACCCAGTACTTC. It translates to CASSITRETQYF.